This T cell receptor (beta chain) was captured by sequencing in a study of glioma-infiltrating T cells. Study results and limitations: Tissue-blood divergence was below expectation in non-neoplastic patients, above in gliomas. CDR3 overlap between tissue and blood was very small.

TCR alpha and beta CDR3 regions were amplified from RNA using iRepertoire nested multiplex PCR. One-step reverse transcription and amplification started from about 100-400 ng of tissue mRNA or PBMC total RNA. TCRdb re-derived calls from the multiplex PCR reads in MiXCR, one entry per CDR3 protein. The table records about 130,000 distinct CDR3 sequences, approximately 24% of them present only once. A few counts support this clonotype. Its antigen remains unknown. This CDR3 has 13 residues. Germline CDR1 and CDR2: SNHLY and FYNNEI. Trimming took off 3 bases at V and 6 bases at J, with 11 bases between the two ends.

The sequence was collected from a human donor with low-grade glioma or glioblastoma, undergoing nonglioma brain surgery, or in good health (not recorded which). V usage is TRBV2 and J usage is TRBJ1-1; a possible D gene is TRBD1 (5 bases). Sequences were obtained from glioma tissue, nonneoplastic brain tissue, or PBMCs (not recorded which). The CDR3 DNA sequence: TGTGCCAGCAGTGACTCCCGGGACGCTGAAGCTTTCTTT. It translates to CASSDSRDAEAFF. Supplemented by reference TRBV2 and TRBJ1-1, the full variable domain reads EPEVTQTPSHQVTQMGQEVILRCVPISNHLYFYWYRQILGQKVEFLVSFYNNEISEKSEIFDDQFSVERPDGSNFTLKIRSTKLEDSAMYFCASSDSRDAEAFFGQGTRLTVV.